One sample yielded the 13 T cell receptor beta chains listed below, sequenced in a study of blood T cell repertoires in COVID-19. Assay: immunoSEQ multiplex PCR; the TCRdb copy retains only in-frame clones and omits some. The data hold roughly 130,000 clones, with roughly 80% observed a single time. The specimen was peripheral blood. The receptor source for this set is a man aged 45 to 65 with acute or convalescent COVID-19.

The rearrangement uses TRBV4-2 and TRBJ2-6, with 12 bases lining up with TRBD2. V lost 3 bases, J lost 0 bases, and 3 bases stayed unmatched. Per germline, CDR1 LGHNA and CDR2 YNFKEQ. The CDR3 totals 18 residues. The CDR3 sequence: CASSHPGLAGSGANVLTF. DNA of the CDR3: TGTGCCAGCAGCCATCCGGGACTAGCGGGCTCTGGGGCCAACGTCCTGACTTTC.

The chain carries TRBV2 and TRBJ1-6; 7 bases are shared with TRBD1. The CDR3 runs to 15 residues. CDR1 is SNHLY, CDR2 FYNNEI, per germline. The ends lost 7 bases at V and 10 bases at J; junction bases unmatched: 13. CDR3 sequence: CASTGTGTAESPLHF. For the CDR3, the DNA is TGTGCCAGCACCGGAACCGGGACAGCTGAATCACCCCTCCACTTT.

J is TRBJ1-5 and V is TRBV18, with a possible D match to TRBD1 (5 bases). The CDR3 has 15 residues. V was clipped by 5 bases and J by 0 bases, with 11 bases between them. CDR1 and CDR2 from the germline V gene are KGHSH and LQKENI. The CDR3 DNA sequence: TGTGCCAGCTCATCGACAGCTTATAGCAATCAGCCCCAGCATTTT. Its protein is CASSSTAYSNQPQHF.

This rearrangement joins TRBV9 to TRBJ1-1; D perhaps matches TRBD1 (6 bases). Germline CDR1 and CDR2: SGDLS and YYNGEE. Deletions cut 5 bases from V and 1 base from J, with 18 bases between. The CDR3 loop spans 16 amino acids. CDR3 bases: TGTGCCAGCAGTGTAACAATAGGGGGTAGGAACACTGAAGCTTTCTTT. Residues: CASSVTIGGRNTEAFF.

This clone has only one observation. This sequence joins TRBV5-1 and TRBJ2-1; 8 bases match TRBD1. The V segment lost 3 bases and the J segment 7 bases; nucleotides outside the gene matches: 3. Germline V CDR1 and CDR2: SGHRS, YFSETQ. The CDR3 is 13 amino acids. In nucleotides, the CDR3 is TGCGCCAGCAGCTCGAACAGGGGGAATGAGCAGTTCTTC. Its protein product is CASSSNRGNEQFF. The variable domain in full, completed from reference TRBV5-1 and TRBJ2-1, reads KAGVTQTPRYLIKTRGQQVTLSCSPISGHRSVSWYQQTPGQGLQFLFEYFSETQRNKGNFPGRFSGRQFSNSRSEMNVSTLELGDSALYLCASSSNRGNEQFFGPGTRLTVL.

The CDR3 protein is CASRGTRTGELFF. DNA of the CDR3: TGTGCCAGCAGAGGGACTAGGACCGGGGAGCTGTTTTTT. V is TRBV2 and J is TRBJ2-2; 8 positions agree with TRBD2. J was trimmed by 5 bases and V by 6 bases; bases with no gene match: 2. The germline V gene encodes CDR1 SNHLY and CDR2 FYNNEI. The CDR3 runs 13 residues.

The V gene is TRBV11-3, the J gene TRBJ1-2; a possible D gene is TRBD1 (6 bases). In germline, CDR1 is SGHNT, CDR2 YENEEA. Deletions cut 1 base from V and 3 bases from J, with 12 bases between. The CDR3 is 15 residues long. This CDR3 is CASSLARQVHYGYTF. The CDR3 DNA reads TGTGCCAGCAGCTTAGCCCGACAGGTTCACTATGGCTACACCTTC.

The chain has TRBV6-6 and TRBJ1-2, with D hard to call. Trimming removed 2 bases at V and 5 bases at J, with 9 bases between. The germline V gene has CDR1 MNHNY and CDR2 SVGAGI (reference sequence). The CDR3 runs 13 residues. This CDR3 is CASSYVSGYGYTF. The CDR3 DNA reads TGTGCCAGCAGTTACGTATCGGGGTATGGCTACACCTTC.

The chain is built from TRBV5-1 and TRBJ1-1; D might be TRBD1 (6 bases). The CDR3 totals 17 residues. Germline lookup yields CDR1 SGHRS and CDR2 YFSETQ. The V and J ends lost 2 bases and 6 bases respectively, with 23 bases between them. The CDR3 DNA sequence: TGCGCCAGCAGCTTTTTGGGAGGGACACGGGGTGGCCCTGAAGCTTTCTTT. Translation gives CASSFLGGTRGGPEAFF.

The chain uses TRBV2 and TRBJ1-1; no clear D. Germline V gene sequence: CDR1 SNHLY, CDR2 FYNNEI. With 1 base removed from V and 4 bases from J, the gap between germline ends came to 7 bases. This CDR3 spans 13 amino acids. The CDR3 coding sequence is TGTGCCAGCAGTGAAGGCAGGCCCACTGAAGCTTTCTTT. The encoded protein is CASSEGRPTEAFF.

The CDR3 coding sequence is TGTGCCAGCTCACCCCTCGGGGGGGACCTCCCCGGGGAGCTGTTTTTT. This sequence encodes CASSPLGGDLPGELFF. V is TRBV18 and J is TRBJ2-2; 8 bases line up with TRBD2. This CDR3 has 16 amino acids. Germline assignment: CDR1 KGHSH and CDR2 LQKENI. J lost 6 bases, V lost 3 bases, and 9 bases had no gene match.

This chain's CDR3 is CASSFLRGNSPLHF. The CDR3 bases are TGTGCCAGCAGCTTTTTGAGAGGAAATTCACCCCTCCACTTT. The chain combines TRBV5-6 with TRBJ1-6, with D uncertain. The CDR3 spans 14 residues. Germline V lookup: CDR1 SGHDT, CDR2 YYEEEE. Deletions cut 2 bases from V and 7 bases from J, with 10 bases between.

This chain joins TRBV9 and TRBJ2-7, with a possible D match to TRBD2 (5 bases). The V end lost 4 bases, the J end lost 6 bases, and 17 bases lay between the germline ends. The CDR3 runs 14 residues. Germline V lookup: CDR1 SGDLS, CDR2 YYNGEE. In DNA form, the CDR3 reads TGTGCCAGCAGCCCCGTCCCTGGCGCGGGCGAGCAGTACTTC. The encoded protein is CASSPVPGAGEQYF.